The rows below give T cell receptor beta chains drawn from one sample of a study of blood T cells in healthy people across ages. From the 5' RACE reads, TCRdb called clonotypes with MiXCR, one entry per CDR3 protein. The table shows approximately 730,000 distinct CDR3 sequences, with 53% occurring only once. Specimen: blood. Source of these receptors: a man at least 80 years old in good health. Each CDR3 is given with its conserved first and last residue. D genes are given only for firm matches. Clone sizes are given selectively: once, few, many, or a class where the clone is expanded.

size,V,D,J,CDR3,DNA
few,TRBV28,.,TRBJ2-2,CASSFQGGTGELFF,TGTGCCAGCAGTTTTCAGGGGGGTACCGGGGAGCTGTTTTTT
.,TRBV27,.,TRBJ1-3,CASSLSQRSAAIYF,TGTGCCAGCAGTTTATCTCAGCGTTCGGCTGCCATATATTTT
.,TRBV7-2,TRBD1,TRBJ1-5,CASSPGTGDLYQPQHF,TGTGCCAGCAGCCCCGGGACAGGGGACCTTTATCAGCCCCAGCATTTT
.,TRBV10-1,.,TRBJ2-7,CASSRNQGYEQYF,TGCGCCAGCAGTCGGAATCAGGGGTACGAGCAGTACTTC
few,TRBV6-6,.,TRBJ2-1,CASSYSSQKGETQFF,TGTGCCAGCAGTTACTCATCACAAAAGGGAGAGACCCAGTTCTTC
once,TRBV7-2,TRBD2,TRBJ2-3,CASSLVPPIERGLDTQYF,TGTGCCAGCAGCTTAGTTCCCCCGATCGAGCGGGGCTTAGATACGCAGTATTTT
few,TRBV7-2,.,TRBJ1-1,CASSPDGWTEAFF,TGTGCCAGCAGCCCTGACGGGTGGACTGAAGCTTTCTTT
.,TRBV3-1,.,TRBJ2-3,CASSQGQGGVRYAYF,TGTGCCAGCAGCCAAGGACAGGGAGGGGTCAGATACGCGTATTTT
.,TRBV12-3/TRBV12-4,.,TRBJ2-1,CASSLGFPGDDEQFF,TGTGCCAGCAGTTTGGGCTTCCCTGGGGACGATGAGCAGTTCTTC
.,TRBV20-1,.,TRBJ1-5,CSATSQLGDQPQHF,TGCAGTGCAACATCACAGCTAGGCGATCAGCCCCAGCATTTT
.,TRBV7-9,.,TRBJ2-7,CASSLGSWDEQYF,TGTGCCAGCAGCTTGGGGTCCTGGGACGAGCAGTACTTC
.,TRBV6-6,TRBD2,TRBJ2-7,CASAGLAGERSYEQYF,TGTGCCAGCGCCGGACTAGCGGGAGAACGATCCTACGAGCAGTACTTC
.,TRBV29-1,TRBD2,TRBJ2-7,CSVGLAASYEQYF,TGCAGCGTAGGACTAGCGGCCTCCTACGAGCAGTACTTC
.,TRBV9,.,TRBJ1-6,CASSVAGQNSPLHF,TGTGCCAGCAGCGTAGCAGGGCAAAATTCACCCCTCCACTTT
.,TRBV6-5,.,TRBJ1-1,CASRGRGVNTEAFF,TGTGCCAGCAGGGGACGGGGAGTGAACACTGAAGCTTTCTTT
once,TRBV20-1,TRBD2,TRBJ2-1,CSARWPAGVSLNEQFF,TGCAGTGCTAGATGGCCAGCGGGAGTTAGTTTAAATGAGCAGTTCTTC
.,TRBV20-1,.,TRBJ2-7,CSAVRPVTYEQYF,TGCAGTGCAGTGCGGCCCGTCACCTACGAGCAGTACTTC
many,TRBV7-9,TRBD2,TRBJ2-7,CASSPRLAGVYEQYF,TGTGCCAGCAGCCCCAGACTAGCGGGAGTCTACGAGCAGTACTTC
few,TRBV11-1,.,TRBJ2-7,CASSSALGSEQYF,TGTGCCAGCAGCTCCGCTTTGGGATCCGAGCAGTACTTC
few,TRBV15,.,TRBJ2-3,CATSREGGPSARHRYAYF,TGTGCCACCAGCAGAGAAGGGGGTCCTAGCGCGAGGCACAGATACGCGTATTTT
.,TRBV7-3,.,TRBJ2-3,CASSLHPGSTDTQYF,TGTGCCAGCAGCCTACACCCAGGAAGCACAGATACGCAGTATTTT
.,TRBV20-1,TRBD2,TRBJ2-7,CSARGRTSGRAYEQYF,TGCAGTGCTAGAGGCCGGACTAGCGGGAGGGCCTACGAGCAGTACTTC
few,TRBV20-1,.,TRBJ1-6,CSASSGEKSPLHF,TGCAGTGCTAGTTCAGGGGAAAAGTCACCCCTCCACTTT
.,TRBV6-1,TRBD2,TRBJ2-1,CASSRRTSGRKSYNEQFF,TGTGCCAGCAGTCGACGGACTAGCGGGAGGAAGTCCTACAATGAGCAGTTCTTC
.,TRBV3-1,.,TRBJ1-1,CASSLQDGDTEAFF,TGTGCCAGCAGCTTACAGGACGGGGACACTGAAGCTTTCTTT
few,TRBV2,.,TRBJ2-5,CASSNMGETQYF,TGTGCCAGCAGCAACATGGGGGAGACCCAGTACTTC
.,TRBV29-1,TRBD2,TRBJ2-7,CSVSAGALEQYF,TGCAGCGTGTCAGCGGGAGCGCTCGAGCAGTACTTC
few,TRBV9,.,TRBJ2-3,CASSVGDGRPAYGTDTQYF,TGTGCCAGCAGCGTAGGGGACGGCCGTCCAGCGTACGGCACAGATACGCAGTATTTT
few,TRBV5-1,TRBD1,TRBJ2-7,CASRASTGGYEQYF,TGCGCCAGCAGAGCCTCGACAGGGGGGTACGAGCAGTACTTC
.,TRBV2,TRBD2,TRBJ2-3,CASSGTSVDRYAYF,TGTGCCAGCAGTGGGACTAGCGTAGACAGATACGCGTATTTT
.,TRBV20-1,TRBD2,TRBJ2-7,CSANRLAGANYEQYF,TGCAGTGCTAACCGACTAGCGGGAGCCAACTACGAGCAGTACTTC
.,TRBV14,TRBD1,TRBJ2-6,CTSSPRTGWDFSGANVLTF,TGTACCAGCAGCCCCCGGACAGGGTGGGATTTCTCTGGGGCCAACGTCCTGACTTTC
.,TRBV9,.,TRBJ2-1,CASSTPGRRDYNEQFF,TGTGCCAGCAGCACACCTGGGCGAAGAGACTACAATGAGCAGTTCTTC
few,TRBV20-1,.,TRBJ2-5,CSAREIGTPKETQYF,TGCAGTGCTAGAGAAATAGGGACCCCTAAAGAGACCCAGTACTTC
.,TRBV7-9,.,TRBJ1-1,CASTRGDLGEAFF,TGTGCCAGCACCCGCGGGGACCTGGGTGAAGCTTTCTTT
.,TRBV12-5,.,TRBJ2-5,CASGLVRSGRETQYF,TGTGCTAGTGGTTTGGTACGCAGCGGGCGGGAGACCCAGTACTTC
many,TRBV3-1,.,TRBJ2-5,CASSQRGGQETQYF,TGTGCCAGCAGCCAGAGAGGCGGGCAAGAGACCCAGTACTTC
.,TRBV11-2,.,TRBJ1-4,CASSYIVPGRSTNEKLFF,TGTGCCAGCAGCTACATAGTCCCGGGACGTTCAACTAATGAAAAACTGTTTTTT
.,TRBV27,.,TRBJ2-1,CASSPTGLHEQFF,TGTGCCAGCAGTCCTACGGGCCTTCATGAGCAGTTCTTC
.,TRBV7-6,TRBD2,TRBJ2-3,CASSLGTSGAPTDTQYF,TGTGCCAGCAGCTTAGGGACTAGCGGAGCCCCCACAGATACGCAGTATTTT
.,TRBV9,.,TRBJ1-2,CASSRRGVPYGYTF,TGTGCCAGCAGCCGCCGGGGGGTTCCCTATGGCTACACCTTC
.,TRBV7-6,.,TRBJ2-5,CASSLASPLGNEQYF,TGTGCCAGCAGCTTAGCCAGCCCCCTAGGCAATGAGCAGTACTTC
.,TRBV21-1,.,TRBJ2-6,CASSRADSGANVLTF,TGTGCCAGCAGCAGGGCGGACTCTGGGGCCAACGTCCTGACTTTC
few,TRBV25-1,.,TRBJ2-1,CASSDEGTSNEQFF,TGTGCCAGCAGTGACGAGGGGACCTCCAATGAGCAGTTCTTC
.,TRBV7-2,.,TRBJ2-3,CASSLPLTRGSTDTQYF,TGTGCCAGCAGCTTACCCCTGACTAGAGGAAGCACAGATACGCAGTATTTT
.,TRBV2,TRBD2,TRBJ2-3,CASSTPGLAGARDAYF,TGTGCCAGCAGTACTCCGGGACTAGCGGGAGCAAGAGACGCGTATTTT
once,TRBV20-1,TRBD2,TRBJ2-5,CSAPNRASGKETQYF,TGCAGTGCCCCAAATAGGGCTAGCGGAAAAGAGACCCAGTACTTC
.,TRBV27,.,TRBJ2-6,CASSSTRASPPPGANVLTF,TGTGCCAGCAGTTCCACTCGGGCCAGCCCCCCTCCGGGGGCCAACGTCCTGACTTTC
.,TRBV19,TRBD1,TRBJ1-1,CASTPGGKSTEAFF,TGTGCCAGTACCCCAGGGGGGAAATCAACTGAAGCTTTCTTT
.,TRBV28,.,TRBJ1-1,CASSFLASGREAFF,TGTGCCAGCAGTTTCCTAGCTTCCGGGCGTGAAGCTTTCTTT
few,TRBV6-2/TRBV6-3,.,TRBJ2-4,CASNGTPRAKNIQYF,TGTGCCAGCAACGGGACCCCGAGGGCCAAAAACATTCAGTACTTC
.,TRBV7-2,TRBD1,TRBJ1-1,CASSPGTGWLKNTEAFF,TGTGCCAGCAGCCCAGGGACAGGGTGGTTAAAGAACACTGAAGCTTTCTTT
.,TRBV4-1,TRBD1,TRBJ2-4,CASSQEGQGNIQYF,TGCGCCAGCAGCCAAGAAGGACAGGGAAACATTCAGTACTTC
.,TRBV6-1,.,TRBJ1-6,CASSDRGQIAYNSPLHF,TGTGCCAGCAGTGACAGGGGTCAAATTGCCTATAATTCACCCCTCCACTTT
once,TRBV27,TRBD2,TRBJ2-1,CASSSPGTTYNEQFF,TGTGCCAGCAGCTCCCCCGGGACTACCTACAATGAGCAGTTCTTC
.,TRBV12-3/TRBV12-4,.,TRBJ1-1,CASSLRAGSTEAFF,TGTGCCAGCAGTTTACGGGCCGGGAGCACTGAAGCTTTCTTT
.,TRBV29-1,.,TRBJ2-3,CSVEQADTQYF,TGCAGCGTGGAACAGGCCGATACGCAGTATTTT
few,TRBV12-3/TRBV12-4,.,TRBJ1-2,CASSLASGGYTF,TGTGCCAGCAGTTTAGCCTCAGGTGGCTACACCTTC